Included here is one T cell receptor beta chain sequence, with context. The entry originates in a study of blood T cell repertoires in COVID-19. There are 13 residues in the CDR3. CDR1 and CDR2 from the germline V gene are LNHDA and SQIVND (reference sequence). The V segment lost 1 base and the J segment 5 bases; nucleotides outside the gene matches: 2. Produced via immunoSEQ multiplex PCR; TCRdb's table is partial and in-frame only. The sample holds 200,000 or so clones, around nine tenths seen once. This chain uses TRBV19 with TRBJ2-7, with TRBD2 matching 7 bases. The sequence came from a man aged 25 to 40 in a cohort exposed to, infected with or recovered from COVID-19 (not recorded which). Sequencing was done on a sample of PBMCs or T cells enriched from blood (not recorded which). CDR3 coding DNA: TGTGCCAGTAGTATAGCGGGAGGAAACGAGCAGTACTTC. Protein product: CASSIAGGNEQYF.